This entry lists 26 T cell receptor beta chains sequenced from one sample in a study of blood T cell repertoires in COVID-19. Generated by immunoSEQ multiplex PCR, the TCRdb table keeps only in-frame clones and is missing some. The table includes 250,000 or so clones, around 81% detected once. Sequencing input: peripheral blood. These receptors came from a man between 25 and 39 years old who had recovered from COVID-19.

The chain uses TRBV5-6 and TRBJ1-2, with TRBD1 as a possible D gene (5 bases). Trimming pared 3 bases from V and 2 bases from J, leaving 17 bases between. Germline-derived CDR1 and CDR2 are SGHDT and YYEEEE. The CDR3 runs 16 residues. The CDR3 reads CASSSTTAQVNYGYTF. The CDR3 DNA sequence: TGTGCCAGCAGCTCCACAACCGCACAGGTGAACTATGGCTACACCTTC.

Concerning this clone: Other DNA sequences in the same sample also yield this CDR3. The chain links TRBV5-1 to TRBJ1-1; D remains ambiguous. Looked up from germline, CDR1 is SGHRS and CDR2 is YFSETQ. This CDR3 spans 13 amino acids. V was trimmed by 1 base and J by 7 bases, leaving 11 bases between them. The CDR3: CASSLTGGGEAFF. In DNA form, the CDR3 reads TGCGCCAGCAGCTTGACGGGTGGTGGTGAAGCTTTCTTT. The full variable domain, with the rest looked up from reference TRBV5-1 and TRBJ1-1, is KAGVTQTPRYLIKTRGQQVTLSCSPISGHRSVSWYQQTPGQGLQFLFEYFSETQRNKGNFPGRFSGRQFSNSRSEMNVSTLELGDSALYLCASSLTGGGEAFFGQGTRLTVV.

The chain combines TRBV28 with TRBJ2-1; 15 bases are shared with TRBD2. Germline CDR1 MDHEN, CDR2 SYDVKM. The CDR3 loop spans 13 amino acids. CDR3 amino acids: CAAGLAGGNEQFF. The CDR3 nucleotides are TGTGCGGCCGGACTAGCGGGGGGGAATGAGCAGTTCTTC.

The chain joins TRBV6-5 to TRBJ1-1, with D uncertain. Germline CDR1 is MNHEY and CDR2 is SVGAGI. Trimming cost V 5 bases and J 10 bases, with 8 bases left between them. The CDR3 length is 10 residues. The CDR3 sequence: CASSQLAAFF. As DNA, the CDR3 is TGTGCCAGCAGTCAACTTGCAGCTTTCTTT.

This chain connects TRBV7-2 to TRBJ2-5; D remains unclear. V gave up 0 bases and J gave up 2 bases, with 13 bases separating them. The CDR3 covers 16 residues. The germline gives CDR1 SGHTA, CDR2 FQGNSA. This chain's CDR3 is CASSLAASRVQETQYF. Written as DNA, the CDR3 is TGTGCCAGCAGCTTAGCTGCAAGTCGGGTACAAGAGACCCAGTACTTC.

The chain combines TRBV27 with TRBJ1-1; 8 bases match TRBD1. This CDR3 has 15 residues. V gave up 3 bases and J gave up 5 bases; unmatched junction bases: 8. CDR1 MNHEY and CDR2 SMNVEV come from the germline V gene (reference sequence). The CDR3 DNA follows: TGTGCCAGCAGTTTCTATCAGGGGGCGCGGACTGAAGCTTTCTTT. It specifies CASSFYQGARTEAFF.

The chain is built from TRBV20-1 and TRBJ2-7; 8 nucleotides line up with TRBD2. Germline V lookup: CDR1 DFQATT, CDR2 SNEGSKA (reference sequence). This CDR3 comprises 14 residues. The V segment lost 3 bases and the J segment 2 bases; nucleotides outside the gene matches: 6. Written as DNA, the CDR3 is TGCAGTGCTAGTTCGGGAGGGTCCCCCTACGAGCAGTACGTC. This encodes CSASSGGSPYEQYV.

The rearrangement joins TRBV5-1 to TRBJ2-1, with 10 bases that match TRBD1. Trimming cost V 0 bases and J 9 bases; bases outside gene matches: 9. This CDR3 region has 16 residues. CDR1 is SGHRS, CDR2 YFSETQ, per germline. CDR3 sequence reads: CASSLDGDRGKGEQFF. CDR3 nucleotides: TGCGCCAGCAGCTTGGATGGGGACAGGGGAAAAGGTGAGCAGTTCTTC.

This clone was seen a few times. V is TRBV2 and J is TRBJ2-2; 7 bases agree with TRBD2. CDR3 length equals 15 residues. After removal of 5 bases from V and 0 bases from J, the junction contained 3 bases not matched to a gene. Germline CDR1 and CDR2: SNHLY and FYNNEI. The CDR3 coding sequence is TGTGCCAGCAGTTGGGACTACACGAACACCGGGGAGCTGTTTTTT. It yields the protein CASSWDYTNTGELFF.

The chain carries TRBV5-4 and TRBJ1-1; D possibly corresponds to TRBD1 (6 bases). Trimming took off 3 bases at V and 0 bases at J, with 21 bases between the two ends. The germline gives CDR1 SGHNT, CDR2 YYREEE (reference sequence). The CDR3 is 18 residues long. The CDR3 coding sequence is TGTGCCAGCAGCTCCGGGGGGCACGGAAAGGGCATGAACACTGAAGCTTTCTTT. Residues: CASSSGGHGKGMNTEAFF.

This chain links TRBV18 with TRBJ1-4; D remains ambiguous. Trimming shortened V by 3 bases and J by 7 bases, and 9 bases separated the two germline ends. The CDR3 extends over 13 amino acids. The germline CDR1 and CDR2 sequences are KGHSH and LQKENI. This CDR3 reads CASSPGGGEKLFF. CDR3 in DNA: TGTGCCAGCTCACCCGGTGGTGGTGAAAAACTGTTTTTT.

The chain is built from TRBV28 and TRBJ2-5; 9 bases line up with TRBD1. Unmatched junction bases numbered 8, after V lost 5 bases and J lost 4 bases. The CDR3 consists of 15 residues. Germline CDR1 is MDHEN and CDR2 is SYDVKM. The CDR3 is CASSPRQGGGETQYF. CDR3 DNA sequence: TGTGCCAGCAGTCCCCGACAGGGGGGTGGAGAGACCCAGTACTTC.

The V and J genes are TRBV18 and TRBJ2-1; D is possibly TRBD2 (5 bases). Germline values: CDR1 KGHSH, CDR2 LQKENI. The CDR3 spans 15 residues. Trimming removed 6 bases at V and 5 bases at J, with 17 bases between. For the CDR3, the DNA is TGTGCCAGCTCTCCTGGACTCGCCGGCGACAATGAGCAGTTCTTC. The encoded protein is CASSPGLAGDNEQFF.

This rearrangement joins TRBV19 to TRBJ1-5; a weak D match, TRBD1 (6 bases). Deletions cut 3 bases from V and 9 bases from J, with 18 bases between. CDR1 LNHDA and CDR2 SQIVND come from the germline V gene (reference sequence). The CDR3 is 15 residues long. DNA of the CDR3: TGTGCCAGTAGTATCGGTGGACAGAATGAGGGGCCCCAGCATTTT. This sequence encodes CASSIGGQNEGPQHF.

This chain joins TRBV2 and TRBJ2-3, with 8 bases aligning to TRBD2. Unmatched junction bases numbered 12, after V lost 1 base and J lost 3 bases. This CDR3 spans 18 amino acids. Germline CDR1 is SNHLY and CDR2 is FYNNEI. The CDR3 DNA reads TGTGCCAGCAGTGAAGGTGGGGTAGCGGGGTATGGTACAGATACGCAGTATTTT. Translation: CASSEGGVAGYGTDTQYF.

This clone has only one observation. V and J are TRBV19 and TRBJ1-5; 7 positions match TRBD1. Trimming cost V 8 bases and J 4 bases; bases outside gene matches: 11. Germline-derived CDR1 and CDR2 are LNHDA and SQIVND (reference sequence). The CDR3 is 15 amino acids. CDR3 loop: CASRPPTGSNQPQHF. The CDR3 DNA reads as TGTGCCAGTCGACCCCCGACAGGGAGTAATCAGCCCCAGCATTTT.

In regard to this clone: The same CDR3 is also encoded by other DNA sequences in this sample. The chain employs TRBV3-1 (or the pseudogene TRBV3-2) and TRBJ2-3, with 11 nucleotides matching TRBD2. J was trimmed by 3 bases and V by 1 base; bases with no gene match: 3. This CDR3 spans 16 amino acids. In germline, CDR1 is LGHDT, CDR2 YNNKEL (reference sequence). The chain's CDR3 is CASSQGLAGGTDTQYF. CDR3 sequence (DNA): TGTGCCAGCAGCCAAGGGCTAGCGGGGGGAACAGATACGCAGTATTTT.

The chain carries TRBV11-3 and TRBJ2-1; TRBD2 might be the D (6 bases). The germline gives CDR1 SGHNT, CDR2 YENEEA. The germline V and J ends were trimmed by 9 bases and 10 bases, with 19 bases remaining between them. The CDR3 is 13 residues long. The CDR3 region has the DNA TGTGCCAGAGAAATAGGGCGGGGAAGAGAGCAGTTCTTC. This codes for CAREIGRGREQFF. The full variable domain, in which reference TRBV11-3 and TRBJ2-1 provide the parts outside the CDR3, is EAGVVQSPRYKIIEKKQPVAFWCNPISGHNTLYWYLQNLGQGPELLIRYENEEAVDDSQLPKDRFSAERLKGVDSTLKIQPAELGDSAVYLCAREIGRGREQFFGPGTRLTVL.

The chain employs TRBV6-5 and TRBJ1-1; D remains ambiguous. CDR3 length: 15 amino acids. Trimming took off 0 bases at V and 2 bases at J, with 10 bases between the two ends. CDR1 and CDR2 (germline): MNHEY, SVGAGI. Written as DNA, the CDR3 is TGTGCCAGCAGTTACTCGAACTTTGAAAACACTGAAGCTTTCTTT. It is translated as CASSYSNFENTEAFF.

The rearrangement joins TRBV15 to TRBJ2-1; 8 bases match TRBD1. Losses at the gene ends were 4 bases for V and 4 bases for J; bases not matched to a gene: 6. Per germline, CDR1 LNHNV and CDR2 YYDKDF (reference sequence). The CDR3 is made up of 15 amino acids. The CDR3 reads CATSTGQGGYNEQFF. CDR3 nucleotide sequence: TGTGCCACCAGCACCGGACAGGGCGGATACAATGAGCAGTTCTTC.

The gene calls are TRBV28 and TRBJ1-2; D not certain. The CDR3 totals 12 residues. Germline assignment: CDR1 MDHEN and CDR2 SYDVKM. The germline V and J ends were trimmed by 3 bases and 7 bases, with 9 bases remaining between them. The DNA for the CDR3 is TGTGCCAGCAGTTTCCTCGGTCGTGGCTACACCTTC. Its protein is CASSFLGRGYTF.

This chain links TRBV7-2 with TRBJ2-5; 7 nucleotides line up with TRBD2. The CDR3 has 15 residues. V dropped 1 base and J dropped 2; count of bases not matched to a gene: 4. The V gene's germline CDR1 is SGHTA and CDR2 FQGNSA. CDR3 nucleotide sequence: TGTGCCAGCAGCTTAGGGGGGACTATTCAAGAGACCCAGTACTTC. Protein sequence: CASSLGGTIQETQYF.

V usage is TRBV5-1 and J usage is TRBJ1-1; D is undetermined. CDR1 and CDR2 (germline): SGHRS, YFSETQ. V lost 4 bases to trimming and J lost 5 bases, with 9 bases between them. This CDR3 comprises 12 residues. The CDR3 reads CASSLGRTEAFF. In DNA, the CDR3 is TGCGCCAGCAGCCTTGGGAGGACTGAAGCTTTCTTT.

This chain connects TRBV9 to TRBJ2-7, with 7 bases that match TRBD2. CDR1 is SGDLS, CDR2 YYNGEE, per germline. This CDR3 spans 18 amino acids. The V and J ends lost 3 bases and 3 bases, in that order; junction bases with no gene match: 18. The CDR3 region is CASSERPSRGTTLYEQYV. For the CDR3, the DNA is TGTGCCAGCAGCGAGCGCCCGTCTCGGGGGACTACCCTCTACGAGCAGTACGTC.

The CDR3 reads CASSPPPGGQPQHF. In nucleotides, the CDR3 is TGTGCCAGCAGCCCTCCTCCGGGGGGCCAACCCCAGCATTTT. The V call is TRBV9, the J call TRBJ1-5; tentative D call: TRBD1 (6 bases). This CDR3 is built from 14 residues. In germline, CDR1 is SGDLS, CDR2 YYNGEE. V was trimmed by 4 bases and J by 10 bases, leaving 18 bases between them. Complete variable domain (other parts from reference TRBV9 and TRBJ1-5): DSGVTQTPKHLITATGQRVTLRCSPRSGDLSVYWYQQSLDQGLQFLIQYYNGEERAKGNILERFSAQQFPDLHSELNLSSLELGDSALYFCASSPPPGGQPQHFGDGTRLSIL.

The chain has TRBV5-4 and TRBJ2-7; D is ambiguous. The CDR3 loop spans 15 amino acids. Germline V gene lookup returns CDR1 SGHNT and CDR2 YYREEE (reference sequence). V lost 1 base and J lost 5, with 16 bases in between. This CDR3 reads CASSLSAAEMDEQYF. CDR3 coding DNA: TGTGCCAGCAGCTTGAGTGCGGCCGAAATGGACGAGCAGTACTTC.